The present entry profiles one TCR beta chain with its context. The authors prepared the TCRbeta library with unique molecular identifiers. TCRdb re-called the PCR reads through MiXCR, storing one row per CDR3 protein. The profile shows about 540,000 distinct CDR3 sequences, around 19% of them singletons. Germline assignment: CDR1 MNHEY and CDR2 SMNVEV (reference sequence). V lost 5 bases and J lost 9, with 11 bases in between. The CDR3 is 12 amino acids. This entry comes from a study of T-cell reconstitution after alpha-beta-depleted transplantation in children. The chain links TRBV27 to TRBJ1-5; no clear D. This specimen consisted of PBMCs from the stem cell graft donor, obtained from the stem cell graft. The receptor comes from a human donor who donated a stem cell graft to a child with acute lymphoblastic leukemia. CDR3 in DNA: TGTGCCAGCAGTCCCTTAGGAGGGCCCCAGCATTTT. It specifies CASSPLGGPQHF.